The clone carrying this T cell receptor beta chain is classed as medium-sized. The antigen is undetermined. Amplification of TCR alpha and beta CDR3 regions from RNA used iRepertoire nested multiplex PCR. One entry per CDR3 protein, called by TCRdb with MiXCR from the multiplex PCR reads. The table has 3,000 to 4,000 distinct CDR3 sequences, around 16% seen once; the top ten hold around half. The data are from a study of glioma-infiltrating T cells. Broader study findings: Tissue and blood shared very few CDR3 sequences. Gliomas, especially low-grade, showed above-expected tissue-blood divergence; non-neoplastic patients showed below.

The CDR3 sequence is 14 residues long. With 5 bases removed from V and 4 bases from J, the gap between germline ends came to 14 bases. Germline assignment: CDR1 SGHTA and CDR2 FQGNSA. The sequence was obtained from a human donor with low-grade glioma or glioblastoma, undergoing nonglioma brain surgery, or in good health (not recorded which). Material: glioma tissue, nonneoplastic brain tissue, or PBMCs (not recorded which). The V call is TRBV7-2, the J call TRBJ1-1; a possible D gene is TRBD1 (5 bases). The chain's CDR3 is CASSLRVLSTEAFF. The CDR3, as DNA: TGTGCCAGCAGCCTCAGGGTTTTGAGCACTGAAGCTTTCTTT.